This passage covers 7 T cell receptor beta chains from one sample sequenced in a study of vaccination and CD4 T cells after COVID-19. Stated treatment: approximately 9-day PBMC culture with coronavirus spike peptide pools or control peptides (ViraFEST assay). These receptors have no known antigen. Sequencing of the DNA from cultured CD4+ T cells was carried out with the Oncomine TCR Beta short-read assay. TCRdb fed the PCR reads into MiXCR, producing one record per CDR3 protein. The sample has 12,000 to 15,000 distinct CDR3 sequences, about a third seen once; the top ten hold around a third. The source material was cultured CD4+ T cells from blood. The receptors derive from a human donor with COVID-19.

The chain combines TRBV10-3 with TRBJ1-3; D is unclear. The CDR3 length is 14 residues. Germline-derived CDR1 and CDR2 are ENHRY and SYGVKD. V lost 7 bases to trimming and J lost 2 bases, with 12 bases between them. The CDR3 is CAITVGSPGNTIYF. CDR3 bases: TGTGCCATCACGGTCGGCTCCCCTGGAAACACCATATATTTT.

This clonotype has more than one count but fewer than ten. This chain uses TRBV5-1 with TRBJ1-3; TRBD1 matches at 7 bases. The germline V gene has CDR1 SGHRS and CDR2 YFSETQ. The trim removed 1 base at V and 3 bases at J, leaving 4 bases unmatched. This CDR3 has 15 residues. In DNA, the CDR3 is TGCGCCAGCAGCTTGCTAGGGGGCGATGGAAACACCATATATTTT. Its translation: CASSLLGGDGNTIYF. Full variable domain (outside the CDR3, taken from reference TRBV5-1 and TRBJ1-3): KAGVTQTPRYLIKTRGQQVTLSCSPISGHRSVSWYQQTPGQGLQFLFEYFSETQRNKGNFPGRFSGRQFSNSRSEMNVSTLELGDSALYLCASSLLGGDGNTIYFGEGSWLTVV.

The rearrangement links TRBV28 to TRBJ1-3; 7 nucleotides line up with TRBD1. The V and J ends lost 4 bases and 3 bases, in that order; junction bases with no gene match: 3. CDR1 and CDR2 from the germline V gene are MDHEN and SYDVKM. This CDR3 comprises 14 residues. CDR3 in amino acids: CASSSGGSGNTIYF. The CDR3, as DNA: TGTGCCAGCAGTTCAGGGGGTAGTGGAAACACCATATATTTT.

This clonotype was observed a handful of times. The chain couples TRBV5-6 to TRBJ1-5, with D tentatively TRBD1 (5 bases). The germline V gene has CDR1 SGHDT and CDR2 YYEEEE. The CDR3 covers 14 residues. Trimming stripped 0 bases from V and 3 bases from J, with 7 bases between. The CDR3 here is CASSLEGVNQPQHF. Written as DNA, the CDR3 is TGTGCCAGCAGCTTGGAAGGGGTCAATCAGCCCCAGCATTTT.

The CDR3 spells CSAPQGAANEKLFF. CDR3 in DNA: TGCAGTGCACCACAGGGGGCGGCTAATGAAAAACTGTTTTTT. The chain recombines TRBV20-1 with TRBJ1-4, with 9 bases lining up with TRBD1. CDR3 size: 14 residues. Germline CDR1 DFQATT, CDR2 SNEGSKA (reference sequence). After removal of 6 bases from V and 3 bases from J, the junction contained 5 bases not matched to a gene.

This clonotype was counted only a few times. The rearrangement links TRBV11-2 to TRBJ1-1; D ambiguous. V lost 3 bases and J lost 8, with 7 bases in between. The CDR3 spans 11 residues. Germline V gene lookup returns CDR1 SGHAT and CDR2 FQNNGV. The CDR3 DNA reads TGTGCCAGCAGCTTCCCGCTCGAAGCTTTCTTT. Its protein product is CASSFPLEAFF.

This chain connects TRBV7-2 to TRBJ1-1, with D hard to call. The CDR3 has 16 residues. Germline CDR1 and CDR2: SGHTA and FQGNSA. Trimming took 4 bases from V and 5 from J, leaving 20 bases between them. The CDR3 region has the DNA TGTGCCAGCAGCTCGCTTGTGGCCCTTGGAGGGACTGAAGCTTTCTTT. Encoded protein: CASSSLVALGGTEAFF.